The entry below gives a single T cell receptor (beta chain) sequence along with its context. Distinct nucleotide sequences in the sample also encode this CDR3. The CDR3 is made up of 15 amino acids. Germline CDR1 reads MNHNY; CDR2 reads SVGAGI (reference sequence). Deletions cut 0 bases from V and 1 base from J, with 9 bases between. The source of the sample is a study of blood T cell repertoires in COVID-19. TCRdb's copy holds only in-frame clones and misses some; the assay was immunoSEQ multiplex PCR. The table has 100,000 or so clones, approximately 80% seen once; the top ten hold around 9.3%. The V gene is TRBV6-6, the J gene TRBJ1-1, with TRBD1 as a possible D gene (5 bases). This sequence originates from a human donor in a cohort sampled during active COVID-19. Sequences were obtained from peripheral blood. The CDR3 DNA reads as TGTGCCAGCAGTTACTCTCGGCAGGGGAACACTGAAGCTTTCTTT. Translating it yields CASSYSRQGNTEAFF.